This TCR beta chain stems from a study of cytomegalovirus exposure and HLA in healthy donors. Unmatched junction bases numbered 5, after V lost 3 bases and J lost 0 bases. This CDR3 comprises 17 residues. Germline CDR1 is SGDLS and CDR2 is YYNGEE. PCR was performed using 60 Vbeta and 13 Jbeta primers. Some clones are missing from TCRdb's copy, which holds only in-frame ones; the method was immunoSEQ multiplex PCR. The data show fewer than 200,000 clones, approximately 81% seen once. The chain links TRBV9 to TRBJ2-7; TRBD2 aligns across 14 bases. This TCR was sampled from a male donor in good health and CMV-seronegative. Sequenced: PBMCs. The CDR3 coding sequence is TGTGCCAGCAGCGGGGGACTAGCGGGGGCCAGCTCCTACGAGCAGTACTTC. Translating gives CASSGGLAGASSYEQYF.